These 14 T cell receptor beta chains were all obtained from the same sample, sequenced in a study of T-cell memory formation after mild COVID-19. Each CDR3 protein is one row after TCRdb ran MiXCR on the 5' RACE reads. The data contain about 360,000 distinct CDR3 sequences, 14% of them singletons. Source material: PBMCs or a T cell subset sorted from them (not recorded which). Receptor source: a man younger than 35 who had mild COVID-19 (a few samples of this study predate the infection). Cell type and time point are not known.

This clonotype was observed a handful of times. The genes are TRBV6-1 and TRBJ1-1; the D is unclear. The V gene's germline CDR1 is MNHNS and CDR2 SASEGT. V lost 0 bases to trimming and J lost 4 bases, with 6 bases between them. The length of the CDR3 is 13 residues. In DNA, the CDR3 is TGTGCCAGCAGTGAAGCCGATGTCACTGAAGCTTTCTTT. It yields the protein CASSEADVTEAFF.

The chain combines TRBV25-1 with TRBJ2-5, with a possible D match to TRBD2 (6 bases). Trimming removed 8 bases at V and 3 bases at J, with 13 bases between. Germline V gene data show CDR1 as MGHDK and CDR2 as SYGVNS. This CDR3 is built from 13 residues. In DNA form, the CDR3 reads TGTGCCAGCTCGAGGCCGGGGGAAGAGACCCAGTACTTC. Protein product: CASSRPGEETQYF.

The chain combines TRBV7-9 with TRBJ2-5; the D gene is possibly TRBD2 (5 bases). The V gene lost 5 bases and the J gene lost 2 bases, with 15 bases spanning the gap. This CDR3 has 15 amino acids. The germline gives CDR1 SEHNR, CDR2 FQNEAQ (reference sequence). The CDR3 bases are TGTGCCAGCAGCGGGCGCGGGCTATCTCAAGAGACCCAGTACTTC. Protein: CASSGRGLSQETQYF.

This clonotype appeared a few times. The rearrangement joins TRBV29-1 to TRBJ1-3; D ambiguous. This CDR3 spans 14 amino acids. Trimming removed 7 bases from V and 0 bases from J, with 13 bases in between. Germline loops: CDR1 SQVTM, CDR2 ANQGSEA. The CDR3 loop reads CSASEVSSGNTIYF. The CDR3 DNA is TGCAGCGCAAGCGAGGTTTCCTCTGGAAACACCATATATTTT.

This clonotype showed up many times. The chain employs TRBV7-9 and TRBJ2-3, with 11 bases that match TRBD1. Unmatched junction bases numbered 6, after V lost 4 bases and J lost 3 bases. CDR1 and CDR2 (germline): SEHNR, FQNEAQ (reference sequence). The CDR3 runs 16 residues. This CDR3 is CASSSWTGGETDTQYF. CDR3 DNA: TGTGCCAGCAGCTCCTGGACAGGGGGCGAGACAGATACGCAGTATTTT.

This clonotype was recorded a few times. V usage is TRBV5-1 and J usage is TRBJ1-2, with 11 bases identical to TRBD1. Germline-derived CDR1 and CDR2 are SGHRS and YFSETQ. V lost 1 base and J lost 3; bases outside the gene matches: 8. The length of the CDR3 is 17 residues. Here the CDR3 DNA reads TGCGCCAGCAGCTTGCTGAGGACAGGGGGCAGGGACTATGGCTACACCTTC. This codes for CASSLLRTGGRDYGYTF.

The genes are TRBV20-1 and TRBJ1-1, with a tentative D call TRBD1 (6 bases). Per germline, CDR1 DFQATT and CDR2 SNEGSKA (reference sequence). V lost 2 bases to trimming and J lost 1 base, with 11 bases between them. This CDR3 has 14 amino acids. CDR3 DNA: TGCAGTGCTAGATTACAGGGACGGAACACTGAAGCTTTCTTT. This codes for CSARLQGRNTEAFF.

This clonotype was seen only a few times. CDR3 in DNA: TGCGCCAGCAGCCAAGAAAATAGGCCCAAGTATAACCAAGCTTTCTTT. This codes for CASSQENRPKYNQAFF. V is TRBV4-3 and J is TRBJ1-1; D is uncertain. Germline loops: CDR1 LGHNA, CDR2 YSLEER. V lost 0 bases and J 9 bases, leaving 20 bases between the germline ends. This CDR3 spans 16 amino acids.

The rearrangement links TRBV2 to TRBJ2-7, with TRBD1 as a possible D gene (5 bases). Trimming took off 4 bases at V and 2 bases at J, with 9 bases between the two ends. The germline V gene encodes CDR1 SNHLY and CDR2 FYNNEI. This CDR3 is built from 13 residues. The CDR3 nucleotides read TGTGCCAGCAGTGCAAGCAGGGCCTACGAGCAGTACGTC. It is translated as CASSASRAYEQYV.

This clonotype was counted a few times. The CDR3 loop reads CASSFAPTGTRRAEAFF. The CDR3 DNA reads as TGTGCCAGCAGCTTTGCCCCAACCGGGACAAGGAGGGCTGAAGCTTTCTTT. The gene calls are TRBV7-2 and TRBJ1-1; D is possibly TRBD1 (6 bases). The V end lost 3 bases, the J end lost 6 bases, and 23 bases lay between the germline ends. CDR3 length: 17 amino acids. The germline gives CDR1 SGHTA, CDR2 FQGNSA.

V and J are TRBV3-1 and TRBJ1-2, with D unclear. V lost 1 base, J lost 1 base, and 10 bases lay in between. CDR3 length: 15 amino acids. In germline, CDR1 is LGHDT, CDR2 YNNKEL (reference sequence). CDR3 residues: CASSQVADVNYGYTF. The CDR3 coding sequence is TGTGCCAGCAGCCAAGTGGCAGACGTTAACTATGGCTACACCTTC.

This clonotype occurred once. This chain uses TRBV7-3 with TRBJ2-5, with a weak D call TRBD2 (5 bases). CDR3 length: 13 residues. Germline V gene sequence: CDR1 SGHTA, CDR2 FQGTGA. Trimming cost V 4 bases and J 3 bases, with 9 bases left between them. CDR3: CASSSSGEETQYF. The CDR3 region has the DNA TGTGCCAGCAGCTCCTCCGGGGAAGAGACCCAGTACTTC. Using reference TRBV7-3 and TRBJ2-5 for the parts outside the CDR3, the full variable domain is GAGVSQTPSNKVTEKGKYVELRCDPISGHTALYWYRQSLGQGPEFLIYFQGTGAADDSGLPNDRFFAVRPEGSVSTLKIQRTERGDSAVYLCASSSSGEETQYFGPGTRLLVL.

This clonotype was found once. The J gene is TRBJ2-5, the V gene TRBV9, with 10 positions matching TRBD1. The CDR3 has 16 residues. Germline V lookup: CDR1 SGDLS, CDR2 YYNGEE. The ends lost 4 bases at V and 5 bases at J; junction bases unmatched: 11. The CDR3 reads CASSQGTGVFVETQYF. For the CDR3, the DNA is TGTGCCAGCAGCCAAGGGACAGGGGTTTTCGTGGAGACCCAGTACTTC.

This rearrangement joins TRBV5-5 to TRBJ1-1; D perhaps matches TRBD1 (5 bases). This CDR3 comprises 12 residues. CDR1 and CDR2 from the germline V gene are SGHKS and YYEKEE (reference sequence). V lost 0 bases to trimming and J lost 11 bases, with 11 bases between them. This chain's CDR3 is CASSLAPGVAFF. CDR3 DNA sequence: TGTGCCAGCAGCTTGGCCCCGGGGGTGGCTTTCTTT.